The clone carrying this T cell receptor (beta chain) was counted once. Its antigen is still unknown. The primer mix had 60 Vbeta and 13 Jbeta primers. Assay used: immunoSEQ multiplex PCR; TCRdb lists only in-frame clones, some missing. The repertoire holds approximately 110,000 clones, 81% seen once, with around 2.2% in the top ten. The sample originates from a study of cytomegalovirus exposure and HLA in healthy donors. Study context: Tens of millions of unique TCRs from HLA-typed donors were held in an early release of data. Study results and caveats: Later analysis associated a missense DCLRE1C variant with TCR beta V- and J-gene trimming. Donor immune exposure was known only as CMV serostatus.

The sequenced sample consisted of PBMCs. The TCR originated in a woman between 25 and 40 years old in good health and CMV-seronegative.

The CDR3 loop is CASSLTTGGGYGYTF. CDR3 DNA sequence: TGTGCCAGCAGCTTGACCACAGGGGGCGGGTATGGCTACACCTTC. The genes are TRBV5-4 and TRBJ1-2, with 9 bases lining up with TRBD1. V dropped 1 base and J dropped 5; count of bases not matched to a gene: 6. CDR3 length equals 15 residues. In germline, CDR1 is SGHNT, CDR2 YYREEE (reference sequence).